This T cell receptor beta chain appears in the sequencing data of a study of T cell repertoires and HLA-DP antigens. Across the whole study: Alloreactive CD4+ T cells targeted HLA-DP on transduced HeLa.

A word on this clone: Its antigen is as yet unknown.

Sequencing used immunoSEQ multiplex PCR; TCRdb keeps in-frame clones, though not all of them. This table holds some 110,000 clones, 80% to 95% found once. Purity of the untouched CD4+ T cells was around 98%. The CDR3 runs 14 residues. Between the trimmed V and J ends, which lost 3 bases and 3 bases, there was a span of 11 bases. CDR1 SGHVS and CDR2 FQNEAQ come from the germline V gene. General study points: Naive and memory CD4+ cells were analysed together, not apart. Against both alloantigens, CD137+ clonality was similar, approximately 0.39.

The material sequenced was CD4+ T cells from PBMCs. This TCR was recovered from a woman in her late teens or twenties in good health and CMV-seronegative. The chain has TRBV7-8 and TRBJ1-1; D unclear. For the CDR3, the DNA is TGTGCCAGCAGCTTTGCCCCTAGGGACACTGAAGCTTTCTTT. Residues: CASSFAPRDTEAFF.